Below are 25 T cell receptor beta chains sequenced from a single sample in a study of OX40 agonist ivuxolimab in advanced cancers. Clones were read by immunoSEQ multiplex PCR, and TCRdb kept only the in-frame ones, dropping some. The sample carries 39,000 or so clones, 80% to 90% recorded once. The sequencing here drew on CD4+ or CD8+ T cells sorted from blood, taken in a trial of the OX40 agonist ivuxolimab. Receptors were obtained from an adult with an advanced solid tumor such as melanoma, head and neck, liver or kidney cancer.

The chain recombines TRBV10-3 with TRBJ2-2, with 8 bases fitting TRBD1. The CDR3 is 15 amino acids. The V and J ends lost 2 bases and 5 bases, in that order; junction bases with no gene match: 4. The germline CDR1 and CDR2 sequences are ENHRY and SYGVKD. As DNA, the CDR3 is TGTGCCATCAGTGAGGGAGACAGGGGAACCGGGGAGCTGTTTTTT. Amino acids: CAISEGDRGTGELFF.

The chain recombines TRBV11-1 with TRBJ2-4; no clear D. The V and J ends lost 3 bases and 5 bases respectively, with 5 bases between them. This CDR3 comprises 12 residues. From germline, CDR1 is SGHAT and CDR2 FQDESV (reference sequence). CDR3 loop: CASSFDQNIQYF. The CDR3 DNA is TGTGCCAGCAGCTTTGACCAAAACATTCAGTACTTC.

The chain is built from TRBV7-9 and TRBJ2-3; D call uncertain. V lost 2 bases, J lost 0 bases, and 9 bases lay in between. This CDR3 is 15 amino acids long. Germline CDR1 SEHNR, CDR2 FQNEAQ (reference sequence). The DNA for the CDR3 is TGTGCCAGCAGCTTAAATAGTGTCAGCACAGATACGCAGTATTTT. It specifies CASSLNSVSTDTQYF.

The chain carries TRBV9 and TRBJ2-2, with TRBD1 matching over 8 bases. Per germline, CDR1 SGDLS and CDR2 YYNGEE. The CDR3 has 15 amino acids. V gave up 3 bases and J gave up 1 base; unmatched junction bases: 2. The CDR3: CASSAGTGNTGELFF. In nucleotides, the CDR3 is TGTGCCAGCAGCGCCGGGACAGGGAACACCGGGGAGCTGTTTTTT.

This clone came up once. The chain combines TRBV11-2 with TRBJ2-5; TRBD2 might be the D (5 bases). The DNA end lines up better with TRBJ2-7; the J call may be wrong. The CDR3 is 14 residues long. Germline CDR1 is SGHAT and CDR2 is FQNNGV. The DNA of the CDR3 is TGTGCCAGCAGCACCGCTGGCGGGCCCTACGAGCAGTACTTC. It encodes CASSTAGGPYEQYF.

The CDR3 DNA is TGCGCCAGCAGCCAAGGCAAAACTAGTTCGCGGGAGACCCAGTACTTC. Protein product: CASSQGKTSSRETQYF. This chain uses TRBV4-1 with TRBJ2-5, with a tentative D call TRBD2 (5 bases). V was trimmed by 1 base and J by 5 bases, leaving 17 bases between them. This CDR3 region has 16 residues. Germline loops: CDR1 MGHRA, CDR2 YSYEKL.

The J gene is TRBJ1-2, the V gene TRBV10-3; 7 bases line up with TRBD1. V shed 5 bases and J 0 bases; nucleotides not matched to a gene: 3. The CDR3 is made up of 14 amino acids. Germline V lookup: CDR1 ENHRY, CDR2 SYGVKD. The CDR3 loop reads CAISLDRPNYGYTF. The CDR3 region has the DNA TGTGCCATCAGTTTGGACAGGCCTAACTATGGCTACACCTTC.

This chain joins TRBV7-8 and TRBJ1-3; D is unresolved. This CDR3 has 14 residues. V was trimmed by 4 bases and J by 3 bases, leaving 10 bases between them. Germline lookup yields CDR1 SGHVS and CDR2 FQNEAQ. This CDR3 is CASSSLTVGNTIYF. The CDR3 nucleotides are TGTGCCAGCAGCTCATTAACGGTTGGAAACACCATATATTTT.

V usage is TRBV2 and J usage is TRBJ2-7; D unclear. Trimming took off 5 bases at V and 3 bases at J, with 5 bases between the two ends. CDR1 is SNHLY, CDR2 FYNNEI, per germline. The CDR3 is 11 amino acids. CDR3: CASSPHYEQYF. CDR3 nucleotide sequence: TGTGCCAGCAGTCCCCACTACGAGCAGTACTTC.

The J gene is TRBJ1-6, the V gene TRBV5-6; a weak D match, TRBD1 (5 bases). CDR3 size: 15 residues. Per germline, CDR1 SGHDT and CDR2 YYEEEE. V lost 1 base and J lost 6, with 11 bases in between. This CDR3 reads CASSLTGRSNSPLHF. CDR3 sequence (DNA): TGTGCCAGCAGCTTGACGGGGCGAAGTAATTCACCCCTCCACTTT.

CDR3 protein: CASSLRDNTRQETQYF. Written as DNA, the CDR3 is TGTGCCAGCAGCCTGCGGGACAATACCCGCCAAGAGACCCAGTACTTC. This chain joins TRBV11-2 and TRBJ2-5; either TRBD1 or TRBD2 may fit D (6 bases each). Germline V CDR1 and CDR2: SGHAT, FQNNGV. The V gene lost 5 bases and the J gene lost 1 base, with 17 bases spanning the gap. This CDR3 region has 16 residues.

The gene calls are TRBV9 and TRBJ2-5; 7 positions match TRBD2. The end of the DNA aligns better with TRBJ2-7, so the J call may be wrong. Germline lookup yields CDR1 SGDLS and CDR2 YYNGEE. The CDR3 covers 16 residues. This CDR3 is CASSVGAGVGSYEQYF. The CDR3 DNA sequence: TGTGCCAGCAGCGTAGGGGCGGGAGTGGGGTCCTACGAGCAGTACTTC.

The chain has TRBV18 and TRBJ2-5; TRBD1 agrees at 8 bases. This CDR3 is built from 15 residues. Per the germline V gene, CDR1 is KGHSH and CDR2 is LQKENI. V gave up 5 bases and J gave up 5 bases; unmatched junction bases: 10. This chain's CDR3 is CASSANDRGGETQYF. The CDR3 DNA sequence: TGTGCCAGCTCAGCCAACGACAGGGGAGGTGAGACCCAGTACTTC.

The chain joins TRBV2 to TRBJ1-5, with 9 bases matching TRBD1. V was clipped by 6 bases and J by 5 bases; unmatched bases: 8. The CDR3 totals 15 residues. The germline gives CDR1 SNHLY, CDR2 FYNNEI. CDR3 nucleotides: TGTGCCAGCAGAGATAAGACAGGGGGTGATCAGCCCCAGCATTTT. It is translated as CASRDKTGGDQPQHF. Full variable domain (rest looked up from reference TRBV2 and TRBJ1-5): EPEVTQTPSHQVTQMGQEVILRCVPISNHLYFYWYRQILGQKVEFLVSFYNNEISEKSEIFDDQFSVERPDGSNFTLKIRSTKLEDSAMYFCASRDKTGGDQPQHFGDGTRLSIL.

V and J are TRBV6-6 and TRBJ1-4; 7 nucleotides align to TRBD1. Germline V gives CDR1 MNHNY, CDR2 SVGAGI (reference sequence). Trimming at V came to 0 bases and at J to 7 bases, leaving 5 bases not matched to a gene. The CDR3 extends over 15 amino acids. The CDR3 DNA follows: TGTGCCAGCAGTTACTCCGACAGGGAAACTGAAAAACTGTTTTTT. It encodes CASSYSDRETEKLFF.

The V and J genes are TRBV18 and TRBJ1-1, with D uncertain. V was shortened by 5 bases and J by 4 bases, with 8 bases between the two germline ends. In germline, CDR1 is KGHSH, CDR2 LQKENI. The CDR3 totals 12 residues. The CDR3 region has the DNA TGTGCCAGCTCAGAAAGAGCCACTGAAGCTTTCTTT. The encoded protein is CASSERATEAFF.

V usage is TRBV2 and J usage is TRBJ2-5; TRBD2 matches 10 bases. This CDR3 comprises 13 residues. V was clipped by 11 bases and J by 1 base; unmatched bases: 4. Per the germline V gene, CDR1 is SNHLY and CDR2 is FYNNEI. In DNA form, the CDR3 reads TGTGCCTCTCAGCGGGGGGGCCAAGAGACCCAGTACTTC. As protein: CASQRGGQETQYF.

The V and J genes are TRBV7-2 and TRBJ1-1, with D hard to call. This CDR3 region has 11 residues. V shed 6 bases and J shed 10 bases, with 12 bases lying between them. The germline gives CDR1 SGHTA, CDR2 FQGNSA. CDR3 sequence (DNA): TGTGCCAGCAGTAAGAGGTTATCAGCTTTCTTT. Translated, it gives CASSKRLSAFF.

The rearrangement uses TRBV30 and TRBJ2-7, with TRBD1 matching 10 bases. This CDR3 contains 14 residues. V shed 4 bases, J shed 4 bases, and the junction held 7 bases outside the gene matches. CDR1 and CDR2 (germline): GTSNPN, SVGIG (reference sequence). The CDR3 region has the DNA TGTGCCTGGATCCCAGGACAGGGGGGATACGAGCAGTACTTC. This encodes CAWIPGQGGYEQYF.

The gene calls are TRBV18 and TRBJ2-5; D is possibly TRBD2 (6 bases). Per germline, CDR1 KGHSH and CDR2 LQKENI. V was pared by 2 bases and J by 1 base, with 11 bases between. The CDR3 runs to 15 residues. The CDR3 here is CASSPMKAGQETQYF. The DNA for the CDR3 is TGTGCCAGCTCACCAATGAAAGCGGGCCAAGAGACCCAGTACTTC.

The V call is TRBV11-2, the J call TRBJ2-1, with D maybe TRBD2 (7 bases). CDR1 is SGHAT and CDR2 is FQNNGV in the germline V gene. The CDR3 loop spans 17 amino acids. Trimming shortened V by 5 bases and J by 4 bases, and 21 bases separated the two germline ends. The CDR3 region has the DNA TGTGCCAGCAGCCCCCGGGGGGACACGGCCCTTTACAATGAGCAGTTCTTC. Encoded protein: CASSPRGDTALYNEQFF.

V is TRBV25-1 and J is TRBJ2-7; TRBD2 aligns across 8 bases. Germline V lookup: CDR1 MGHDK, CDR2 SYGVNS. Trimming took 3 bases from V and 0 from J; bases not matched to a gene: 13. The CDR3 has 18 residues. The CDR3 sequence: CASSDNRASGLSSYEQYF. The CDR3 DNA sequence: TGTGCCAGCAGTGATAACCGGGCTAGCGGGCTGAGCTCCTACGAGCAGTACTTC.

The chain employs TRBV4-1 and TRBJ2-3, with TRBD1 matching over 9 bases. CDR1 and CDR2 (germline): MGHRA, YSYEKL. Trimming removed 2 bases from V and 3 bases from J; junction bases left unmatched: 6. The CDR3 loop spans 16 amino acids. CDR3 coding DNA: TGCGCCAGCAGCCAACGGGACAGGGAGGGTACAGATACGCAGTATTTT. Amino acid sequence: CASSQRDREGTDTQYF.

Written as DNA, the CDR3 is TGCGCCAGCAGCTTGCGCGTGGGGGACGAGCAGTACTTC. Protein: CASSLRVGDEQYF. The gene calls are TRBV5-1 and TRBJ2-7, with D perhaps assigned TRBD1 or TRBD2 (5 bases each). The germline V gene has CDR1 SGHRS and CDR2 YFSETQ. The V end was cut by 1 base, the J end by 5 bases, with 10 bases between. The length of the CDR3 is 13 residues.

The V and J genes are TRBV7-9 and TRBJ2-3; unclear D gene. CDR3 length: 15 residues. Trimming shortened V by 2 bases and J by 0 bases, and 9 bases separated the two germline ends. The germline gives CDR1 SEHNR, CDR2 FQNEAQ (reference sequence). The CDR3 nucleotides are TGTGCCAGCAGCTTACTTAGTGAAAGCACAGATACGCAGTATTTT. Its translation is CASSLLSESTDTQYF.